The 21 T cell receptor beta chains below all came from one sample that was sequenced in a study of blood T cells in healthy people across ages (dated by TCRdb to about 2015). Libraries were prepared through 5' RACE. The instrument given in TCRdb is Illumina HiSeq 2500. A second 7 to 11 cycle PCR used a sample-barcoded 5' primer and a J-beta primer mix. TCRdb reprocessing: public reads trimmed at Q25 with fastp, clones called with MiXCR, in-frame beta chains kept. Rows matching on CDR3 protein sequence are summarized as one entry with the most common DNA and genes. The sample profile shows about a million distinct CDR3 sequences; under 50% of them were found once. The ten largest clonotypes hold 13% of the sample. Sample: blood. The source is a man aged 25 to 45 in good health.

This clonotype showed up many times. The rearrangement joins TRBV4-3 to TRBJ2-3; 12 positions match TRBD2. CDR1 and CDR2 (germline): LGHNA, YSLEER. This CDR3 has 16 amino acids. V was pared by 0 bases and J by 5 bases, with 3 bases of the junction left unmatched. CDR3 coding DNA: TGCGCCAGCAGCCAAGATCTAGCGGGGGGGATAGATACGCAGTATTTT. Its translation is CASSQDLAGGIDTQYF.

This clonotype has just a few counts. This chain links TRBV6-2 or TRBV6-3 with TRBJ2-7, with 8 nucleotides matching TRBD2. CDR1 and CDR2 (germline): MNHEY, SVGEGT. The junction had 6 bases not matched to a gene; V was cut back by 7 bases and J by 1 base. The CDR3 is made up of 14 amino acids. CDR3 sequence: CASTIAGPSYEQYF. In DNA form, the CDR3 reads TGTGCCAGCACAATAGCGGGACCTTCCTACGAGCAGTACTTC.

This clonotype was counted many times. One end of the junction varies from germline; a read error may be responsible. The V gene is TRBV6-5, the J gene TRBJ2-1; TRBD2 matches at 7 bases. The germline CDR1 and CDR2 sequences are MNHEY and SVGAGI. CDR3 length equals 15 residues. The CDR3 DNA sequence: TGTGCCAGCAGTTCGCTGACTAGCTCCAACAATGAGCAGTTCTTC. Translating gives CASSSLTSSNNEQFF.

The V call is TRBV27, the J call TRBJ1-1; D is undetermined. Trimming took off 8 bases at V and 0 bases at J, with 10 bases between the two ends. The CDR3 spans 13 residues. The germline CDR1 and CDR2 sequences are MNHEY and SMNVEV (reference sequence). The CDR3 nucleotides read TGTGCCAGCCGCAGAGAGGTGAACACTGAAGCTTTCTTT. It is translated as CASRREVNTEAFF.

This chain links TRBV20-1 with TRBJ1-2; D is possibly TRBD1 (6 bases). V was trimmed by 1 base and J by 6 bases, leaving 18 bases between them. The CDR3 loop spans 15 amino acids. The germline CDR1 and CDR2 sequences are DFQATT and SNEGSKA (reference sequence). The CDR3 is CSARVSGGRFDGYTF. CDR3 in DNA: TGCAGTGCTAGAGTATCTGGGGGCCGTTTCGATGGCTACACCTTC.

The chain recombines TRBV3-1 with TRBJ2-1; a weak D match, TRBD1 (6 bases). Germline V gives CDR1 LGHDT, CDR2 YNNKEL (reference sequence). The CDR3 loop spans 15 amino acids. The ends were cut back, 3 bases at V and 7 bases at J, with 16 bases in the middle. CDR3 sequence reads: CASSHDPGTLNEQFF. DNA for the CDR3: TGTGCCAGCAGCCACGACCCGGGGACACTGAATGAGCAGTTCTTC.

V gene TRBV19 combines with J gene TRBJ2-7, with D perhaps matching TRBD1 (5 bases). V was pared by 5 bases and J by 2 bases, with 13 bases between. CDR1 LNHDA and CDR2 SQIVND come from the germline V gene (reference sequence). The CDR3 sequence is 14 residues long. CDR3 amino acids: CASSEAGPTYEQYF. In nucleotides, the CDR3 is TGTGCCAGTAGTGAGGCAGGGCCTACCTACGAGCAGTACTTC.

This clonotype was seen only a few times. The rearrangement joins TRBV29-1 to TRBJ1-2; D possibly corresponds to TRBD1 (5 bases). The ends were cut back, 1 base at V and 6 bases at J, with 9 bases in the middle. Germline CDR1 and CDR2: SQVTM and ANQGSEA. The CDR3 is made up of 12 amino acids. The CDR3 region is CSVEVGDNGYTF. The CDR3 DNA reads as TGCAGCGTTGAAGTGGGGGATAATGGCTACACCTTC. The full variable domain, rest sourced from reference TRBV29-1 and TRBJ1-2, is SAVISQKPSRDICQRGTSLTIQCQVDSQVTMMFWYRQQPGQSLTLIATANQGSEATYESGFVIDKFPISRPNLTFSTLTVSNMSPEDSSIYLCSVEVGDNGYTFGSGTRLTVV.

This clonotype was seen many times. The V gene is TRBV5-1, the J gene TRBJ2-2, with a possible D match to TRBD2 (5 bases). Germline-derived CDR1 and CDR2 are SGHRS and YFSETQ. V was cut by 0 bases and J by 4 bases, with 7 bases left in between. The length of the CDR3 is 14 residues. This chain's CDR3 is CASSLDRGTGELFF. The CDR3 DNA is TGCGCCAGCAGCTTGGATCGGGGCACCGGGGAGCTGTTTTTT.

The chain recombines TRBV28 with TRBJ2-7; D possibly uses TRBD1 or TRBD2 (5 bases each). Germline lookup yields CDR1 MDHEN and CDR2 SYDVKM. The CDR3 runs to 13 residues. Trimming removed 6 bases from V and 4 bases from J, with 13 bases in between. In DNA form, the CDR3 reads TGTGCCAGCAGGTGGGGACCGTCGTACGAGCAGTACTTC. Protein product: CASRWGPSYEQYF.

V is TRBV4-1 and J is TRBJ1-3; no clear D. The V end was cut by 4 bases, the J end by 0 bases, with 16 bases between. Per germline, CDR1 MGHRA and CDR2 YSYEKL. The CDR3 totals 17 residues. In nucleotides, the CDR3 is TGCGCCAGCAGCCCCCCTCCGGACGGCCGCTCTGGAAACACCATATATTTT. Encoded protein: CASSPPPDGRSGNTIYF.

This clonotype was seen more than once but under ten times. The chain uses TRBV4-2 and TRBJ1-1; 8 nucleotides agree with TRBD1. CDR1 and CDR2 from the germline V gene are LGHNA and YNFKEQ. The CDR3 has 15 amino acids. Trimming cost V 1 base and J 7 bases; bases outside gene matches: 8. The CDR3 DNA sequence: TGTGCCAGCAGCCAAGGTCTGGCAGGGGGCGGTGAAGCTTTCTTT. It yields the protein CASSQGLAGGGEAFF.

The chain links TRBV3-1 to TRBJ1-2; 9 positions match TRBD1. V lost 4 bases, J lost 7 bases, and 10 bases stayed unmatched. The length of the CDR3 is 15 residues. The germline CDR1 and CDR2 sequences are LGHDT and YNNKEL (reference sequence). Written as DNA, the CDR3 is TGTGCCAGCAGCCCCACCAGACAGGGGGTGAGTGGCTACACCTTC. Translating gives CASSPTRQGVSGYTF. Full variable domain (rest looked up from reference TRBV3-1 and TRBJ1-2): DTAVSQTPKYLVTQMGNDKSIKCEQNLGHDTMYWYKQDSKKFLKIMFSYNNKELIINETVPNRFSPKSPDKAHLNLHINSLELGDSAVYFCASSPTRQGVSGYTFGSGTRLTVV.

The chain combines TRBV7-3 with TRBJ1-1; a possible D gene is TRBD1 (5 bases). CDR3 length equals 13 residues. Trimming removed 2 bases from V and 5 bases from J, with 9 bases in between. Germline CDR1 SGHTA, CDR2 FQGTGA. CDR3 bases: TGTGCCAGCAGCTTAGGGGGTACGACTGAAGCTTTCTTT. Encoded protein: CASSLGGTTEAFF.

The chain carries TRBV7-9 and TRBJ1-2; D unresolved. The CDR3 has 14 amino acids. The V and J ends lost 3 bases and 3 bases respectively, with 11 bases between them. Germline assignment: CDR1 SEHNR and CDR2 FQNEAQ (reference sequence). This CDR3 is CASSFGPNYYGYTF. DNA of the CDR3: TGTGCCAGCAGCTTTGGTCCCAACTACTATGGCTACACCTTC. Complete variable domain (other parts from reference TRBV7-9 and TRBJ1-2): DTGVSQNPRHKITKRGQNVTFRCDPISEHNRLYWYRQTLGQGPEFLTYFQNEAQLEKSRLLSDRFSAERPKGSFSTLEIQRTEQGDSAMYLCASSFGPNYYGYTFGSGTRLTVV.

The chain recombines TRBV2 with TRBJ1-2; D is uncertain. The CDR3 length is 11 residues. V was pared by 3 bases and J by 4 bases, with 3 bases between. In germline, CDR1 is SNHLY, CDR2 FYNNEI. In nucleotides, the CDR3 is TGTGCCAGCAGTGAGCCCTATGGCTACACCTTC. Its translation is CASSEPYGYTF.

This clonotype was seen more than once but under ten times. The V call is TRBV27, the J call TRBJ1-2; possible D gene TRBD1, 6 bases. Germline CDR1 and CDR2: MNHEY and SMNVEV (reference sequence). V gave up 3 bases and J gave up 2 bases, with 10 bases separating them. The CDR3 totals 14 residues. In nucleotides, the CDR3 is TGTGCCAGCAGTTTCCAGGGGATGAACTATGGCTACACCTTC. This translates into CASSFQGMNYGYTF.

This clonotype was detected ten times or more. J is TRBJ2-7 and V is TRBV27; perhaps TRBD1 as D (6 bases). Looked up from germline, CDR1 is MNHEY and CDR2 is SMNVEV (reference sequence). V lost 2 bases, J lost 2 bases, and 7 bases lay in between. This CDR3 is built from 13 residues. The DNA of the CDR3 is TGTGCCAGCAGTTTACAGGGGCCCTACGAGCAGTACTTC. This encodes CASSLQGPYEQYF.

As regards this clonotype: A read error may be the cause here, since a much bigger clone is one base away. This chain uses TRBV7-2 with TRBJ2-3; TRBD2 agrees at 10 bases. The CDR3 sequence is 14 residues long. The germline V gene encodes CDR1 SGHTA and CDR2 FQGNSA. CDR3 DNA: TGTGCCAGCGGCTTAACTAGCGGGGCGGATACGCAGTATTTT. Translated: CASGLTSGADTQYF.

The chain links TRBV27 to TRBJ2-7; D assignment may be TRBD1 or TRBD2 (6 bases each). The better agreement between TRBJ2-4 and the DNA end casts doubt on the J call. The CDR3 is 13 residues long. CDR1 and CDR2 (germline): MNHEY, SMNVEV (reference sequence). The CDR3 DNA is TGTGCCAGCCGACAAAGGGGGGCGTACATTCAGTACTTC. Its translation is CASRQRGAYIQYF.

In nucleotides, the CDR3 is TGTGCCAGCAGTTTTCAGGGGGCGAGCGGCTACACCTTC. Protein product: CASSFQGASGYTF. The rearrangement uses TRBV28 and TRBJ1-2, with 8 positions matching TRBD1. CDR1 MDHEN and CDR2 SYDVKM come from the germline V gene. The V gene end was trimmed by 3 bases and the J gene end by 8 bases; junction bases not matched to a gene: 5. The CDR3 totals 13 residues.